This is a list of T cell receptor beta chains from one sample in a study of cytomegalovirus exposure and HLA in healthy donors. Data came from immunoSEQ multiplex PCR; TCRdb stores just in-frame clones and leaves some out. The sample comprises under 200,000 clones, more than 65% of which are singletons, and 1.8% rests with the top ten. The sequenced sample consisted of PBMCs. Receptor source: a woman aged 25-40 years in good health and CMV-seronegative. Both conserved end residues are part of each CDR3. Fields, in order: D gene, CDR3 length, V gene, clone size, J gene, CDR3 DNA, CDR3 protein. The D gene is left open where the match is weak. Where a row states a size, it is once, few, many or the class of an expanded clone; other rows omit it.

D gene: -
CDR3 length: 14
V gene: TRBV21-1
clone size: -
J gene: TRBJ2-7
CDR3 DNA: TGTGCCAGCAGCAAAGTTGGACAGTCCTACGAGCAGTACTTC
CDR3 protein: CASSKVGQSYEQYF

D gene: -
CDR3 length: 19
V gene: TRBV5-1
clone size: once
J gene: TRBJ2-6
CDR3 DNA: TGCGCCAGCAGCCCCCGGACAGCCAAATTTTTCTCTGGGGCCAACGTCCTGACTTTC
CDR3 protein: CASSPRTAKFFSGANVLTF

D gene: TRBD1
CDR3 length: 15
V gene: TRBV6-5
clone size: few
J gene: TRBJ2-7
CDR3 DNA: TGTGCCAGCAGACCTACCGGGACAGGTGGAGCCGAGCAGTACTTC
CDR3 protein: CASRPTGTGGAEQYF

D gene: -
CDR3 length: 15
V gene: TRBV27
clone size: -
J gene: TRBJ2-1
CDR3 DNA: TGTGCCAGCAGTTTCCAGGGGAGCTCCTACAATGAGCAGTTCTTC
CDR3 protein: CASSFQGSSYNEQFF

D gene: TRBD1
CDR3 length: 14
V gene: TRBV28
clone size: -
J gene: TRBJ1-2
CDR3 DNA: TGTGCCAGTTCCCCCTGGACAGGGGACTATGGCTACACCTTC
CDR3 protein: CASSPWTGDYGYTF

D gene: TRBD1
CDR3 length: 17
V gene: TRBV18
clone size: -
J gene: TRBJ1-5
CDR3 DNA: TGTGCCAGCTCACCAGCCCAGACAGGGGTTAGCAATCAGCCCCAGCATTTT
CDR3 protein: CASSPAQTGVSNQPQHF

D gene: TRBD2
CDR3 length: 17
V gene: TRBV7-8
clone size: -
J gene: TRBJ2-5
CDR3 DNA: TGTGCCAGCAGCCCAGACAGACTAGCGGATCGGAGGGAGACCCAGTACTTC
CDR3 protein: CASSPDRLADRRETQYF

D gene: TRBD1
CDR3 length: 14
V gene: TRBV5-6
clone size: few
J gene: TRBJ2-7
CDR3 DNA: TGTGCCAGCAGCGCGGACAGGACCACTGACGAGCAGTACTTC
CDR3 protein: CASSADRTTDEQYF

D gene: -
CDR3 length: 15
V gene: TRBV19
clone size: -
J gene: TRBJ2-7
CDR3 DNA: TGTGCCAGTAGTATAGTAGGGCAGGGAAGCTACGAGCAGTACTTC
CDR3 protein: CASSIVGQGSYEQYF

D gene: -
CDR3 length: 14
V gene: TRBV7-2
clone size: once
J gene: TRBJ1-5
CDR3 DNA: TGTGCCAGCAGCTTAGAAGGGACTAATCAGCCCCAGCATTTT
CDR3 protein: CASSLEGTNQPQHF

D gene: -
CDR3 length: 17
V gene: TRBV11-2
clone size: -
J gene: TRBJ1-2
CDR3 DNA: TGTGCCAGCAGCTTACGGGGGGCGGGGCAACCTAACTATGGCTACACCTTC
CDR3 protein: CASSLRGAGQPNYGYTF

D gene: TRBD2
CDR3 length: 19
V gene: TRBV4-2
clone size: once
J gene: TRBJ2-3
CDR3 DNA: TGTGCCAGCAGCCAAGATCTTGTAGCGGGAGCTACAGATACAGATACGCAGTATTTT
CDR3 protein: CASSQDLVAGATDTDTQYF

D gene: -
CDR3 length: 14
V gene: TRBV5-6
clone size: few
J gene: TRBJ1-2
CDR3 DNA: TGTGCCAGCAGCTTGTTCCAGGGGTACTATGGCTACACCTTC
CDR3 protein: CASSLFQGYYGYTF